The 23 T cell receptor beta chains below come from one sample, sequenced in a study of shared clonotypes between healthy human individuals. This table comes from immunoSEQ multiplex PCR, and its TCRdb copy is limited to in-frame clones, with some not included. The table has 2 million to 2.5 million clones, 90% to 96% seen once; the top ten hold 0.13%. Material for sequencing was naive CD4+ T cells sorted from blood. This sample's subset: CD45RA+ positively selected. These receptors were obtained from a man aged 18-30 years in good health.

This chain links TRBV6-6 with TRBJ2-7; D possibly matches TRBD1 or TRBD2 (6 bases each). CDR1 MNHNY and CDR2 SVGAGI come from the germline V gene (reference sequence). This CDR3 spans 15 amino acids. With 2 bases removed from V and 4 bases from J, the gap between germline ends came to 15 bases. The chain's CDR3 is CASSYGGIQGYEQYF. The CDR3, as DNA: TGTGCCAGCAGTTACGGAGGGATACAGGGTTACGAGCAGTACTTC.

The chain combines TRBV5-4 with TRBJ2-1; 15 bases agree with TRBD2. The CDR3 runs to 17 residues. Per the germline V gene, CDR1 is SGHNT and CDR2 is YYREEE (reference sequence). The V segment lost 4 bases and the J segment 2 bases; nucleotides outside the gene matches: 4. The CDR3 spells CASSVGLAGGTYNEQFF. Written as DNA, the CDR3 is TGTGCCAGCAGCGTCGGACTAGCGGGAGGGACCTACAATGAGCAGTTCTTC.

The chain uses TRBV5-1 and TRBJ2-5; TRBD1 agrees at 12 bases. This CDR3 has 18 residues. Germline-derived CDR1 and CDR2 are SGHRS and YFSETQ. V trimming: 4 bases; J trimming: 1 base; junction bases outside the gene matches: 11. For the CDR3, the DNA is TGCGCCAGCAGCCCGTTCGGGACAGGGGGCCTTATCCAAGAGACCCAGTACTTC. Amino acid sequence: CASSPFGTGGLIQETQYF.

The V call is TRBV28, the J call TRBJ1-1, with 7 bases matching TRBD1. Germline lookup yields CDR1 MDHEN and CDR2 SYDVKM. The CDR3 totals 15 residues. V lost 6 bases and J lost 3; bases outside the gene matches: 10. CDR3 DNA: TGTGCCAGCAGCCTACGACAGGGAGGTGACACTGAAGCTTTCTTT. It is translated as CASSLRQGGDTEAFF.

The J gene is TRBJ1-5, the V gene TRBV6-9; no firm D call. The germline V gene has CDR1 MNHGY and CDR2 SVAAGI. The V end lost 2 bases, the J end lost 0 bases, and 14 bases lay between the germline ends. There are 17 residues in the CDR3. The CDR3 protein is CASSYGRVWCSNQPQHF. The CDR3 region has the DNA TGTGCCAGCAGTTATGGTAGGGTGTGGTGTAGCAATCAGCCCCAGCATTTT.

This chain connects TRBV20-1 to TRBJ2-7; no definite D call. CDR3 length equals 11 residues. V was cut by 8 bases and J by 0 bases, with 8 bases left in between. In germline, CDR1 is DFQATT, CDR2 SNEGSKA (reference sequence). The CDR3 sequence is CSIHRSYEQYF. CDR3 in DNA: TGCAGTATACATCGCTCCTACGAGCAGTACTTC.

This clone was picked up one time. J is TRBJ2-1 and V is TRBV9, with TRBD1 identical over 10 bases. The CDR3 covers 14 residues. Trimming at V came to 2 bases and at J to 7 bases, leaving 3 bases not matched to a gene. The V gene's germline CDR1 is SGDLS and CDR2 YYNGEE. The DNA of the CDR3 is TGTGCCAGCAGCGTCGGGGACAGGGGAAATGAGCAGTTCTTC. Protein product: CASSVGDRGNEQFF.

The CDR3 DNA follows: TGTGCCAGCAGTGAGTTTAACACAGATACGCAGTATTTT. It yields the protein CASSEFNTDTQYF. The V gene is TRBV2, the J gene TRBJ2-3; the D is unclear. This CDR3 is 13 amino acids long. V gave up 3 bases and J gave up 2 bases, with 6 bases separating them. Germline lookup yields CDR1 SNHLY and CDR2 FYNNEI.

The V and J genes are TRBV4-2 and TRBJ1-1, with a weak D call TRBD1 (5 bases). The CDR3 spans 15 residues. Germline values: CDR1 LGHNA, CDR2 YNFKEQ. V was clipped by 1 base and J by 1 base, with 10 bases between them. The CDR3: CASSQVAGSNTEAFF. CDR3 sequence (DNA): TGTGCCAGCAGCCAAGTAGCAGGGTCGAACACTGAAGCTTTCTTT.

This chain links TRBV18 with TRBJ2-7, with 9 nucleotides matching TRBD1. Germline CDR1 and CDR2: KGHSH and LQKENI. The CDR3 runs 14 residues. V gave up 5 bases and J gave up 4 bases; unmatched junction bases: 6. CDR3 in amino acids: CASSKRTGEYEQYF. For the CDR3, the DNA is TGTGCCAGCTCAAAACGGACAGGGGAGTACGAGCAGTACTTC. The complete variable domain, with remaining parts taken from reference TRBV18 and TRBJ2-7, reads NAGVMQNPRHLVRRRGQEARLRCSPMKGHSHVYWYRQLPEEGLKFMVYLQKENIIDESGMPKERFSAEFPKEGPSILRIQQVVRGDSAAYFCASSKRTGEYEQYFGPGTRLTVT.

This chain connects TRBV9 to TRBJ2-7; tentative D call: TRBD1 (5 bases). Germline V gene lookup returns CDR1 SGDLS and CDR2 YYNGEE. The CDR3 runs 13 residues. Trimming took 4 bases from V and 3 from J, leaving 11 bases between them. CDR3 region: CASSMDGHYEQYF. CDR3 DNA: TGTGCCAGCAGCATGGATGGACACTACGAGCAGTACTTC.

The CDR3 region has the DNA TGTGCCAGCAGTTTATCGGACAGGGGAAGGCCAGATACGCAGTATTTT. Its protein is CASSLSDRGRPDTQYF. The rearrangement uses TRBV28 and TRBJ2-3; 9 bases fit TRBD1. From germline, CDR1 is MDHEN and CDR2 SYDVKM. The CDR3 spans 16 residues. The ends lost 1 base at V and 4 bases at J; junction bases unmatched: 6.

V gene TRBV7-9 combines with J gene TRBJ2-1, with D unclear. The V gene's germline CDR1 is SEHNR and CDR2 FQNEAQ (reference sequence). The CDR3 loop spans 15 amino acids. Trimming cost V 7 bases and J 6 bases, with 19 bases left between them. The CDR3, as DNA: TGTGCCAGCAACAGATCCCCCCTACGAAGCAATGAGCAGTTCTTC. As protein: CASNRSPLRSNEQFF.

V usage is TRBV7-6 and J usage is TRBJ1-1; possibly TRBD1 for D (5 bases). V lost 1 base, J lost 6 bases, and 9 bases lay in between. The CDR3 has 13 amino acids. Germline CDR1 reads SGHVS; CDR2 reads FNYEAQ. This CDR3 reads CASSLVQGAEAFF. CDR3 nucleotide sequence: TGTGCCAGCAGCTTAGTTCAGGGCGCTGAAGCTTTCTTT.

V and J are TRBV7-2 and TRBJ2-3, with 9 bases lining up with TRBD2. This CDR3 is 14 amino acids long. Germline lookup yields CDR1 SGHTA and CDR2 FQGNSA. V lost 3 bases, J lost 6 bases, and 4 bases stayed unmatched. DNA for the CDR3: TGTGCCAGCAGCTTTAGCGGGAGAGGGGATACGCAGTATTTT. Protein product: CASSFSGRGDTQYF.

The J gene is TRBJ2-1, the V gene TRBV7-9, with a possible D match to TRBD1 (5 bases). The CDR3 covers 14 residues. Trimming removed 5 bases from V and 10 bases from J, with 18 bases in between. Germline CDR1 SEHNR, CDR2 FQNEAQ (reference sequence). CDR3 DNA sequence: TGTGCCAGCAGCGTAATTGTTCTTGGGGCAGAGCAGTTCTTC. Translated: CASSVIVLGAEQFF.

Note on this clone: The sample holds other DNA sequences that translate to the same CDR3. The chain has TRBV9 and TRBJ2-7; 7 bases agree with TRBD2. There are 14 residues in the CDR3. V trimming: 2 bases; J trimming: 0 bases; junction bases outside the gene matches: 2. The V gene's germline CDR1 is SGDLS and CDR2 YYNGEE. This CDR3 is CASSVGRGSYEQYF. The DNA of the CDR3 is TGTGCCAGCAGCGTTGGGAGGGGCTCCTACGAGCAGTACTTC.

CDR3 nucleotides: TGTGCCAGCAGTGGAACAGGGGGCTTCGGGAGCACTGAAGCTTTCTTT. Its translation: CASSGTGGFGSTEAFF. This chain connects TRBV2 to TRBJ1-1, with TRBD1 matching 9 bases. V lost 4 bases and J lost 4; bases outside the gene matches: 10. The germline gives CDR1 SNHLY, CDR2 FYNNEI. The CDR3 is made up of 16 amino acids.

This chain uses TRBV7-2 with TRBJ2-6; D unresolved. The CDR3 covers 19 residues. V was pared by 1 base and J by 4 bases, with 20 bases between. Germline loops: CDR1 SGHTA, CDR2 FQGNSA. Here the CDR3 reads CASSLVSNFLSSGANVLTF. The CDR3 DNA reads as TGTGCCAGCAGCTTAGTCTCTAACTTCTTGTCTTCCGGGGCCAACGTCCTGACTTTC.

This chain uses TRBV9 with TRBJ2-5, with D hard to call. Germline V gene sequence: CDR1 SGDLS, CDR2 YYNGEE. CDR3 length: 12 amino acids. Deletions cut 0 bases from V and 7 bases from J, with 7 bases between. The CDR3 sequence: CASSVEVGTQYF. CDR3 DNA sequence: TGTGCCAGCAGCGTAGAAGTAGGGACCCAGTACTTC.

The chain has TRBV5-1 and TRBJ1-5; 7 bases match TRBD1. Trimming removed 0 bases from V and 5 bases from J; junction bases left unmatched: 5. Germline lookup yields CDR1 SGHRS and CDR2 YFSETQ. This CDR3 has 15 residues. DNA for the CDR3: TGCGCCAGCAGCTTGGCAGGGACAGTGGATCAGCCCCAGCATTTT. Translated: CASSLAGTVDQPQHF.

Only a few counts were recorded for this clone. Other DNA sequences from this sample encode an identical CDR3 as well. The gene calls are TRBV30 and TRBJ2-3; D is perhaps TRBD2 (5 bases). Germline lookup yields CDR1 GTSNPN and CDR2 SVGIG (reference sequence). V gave up 0 bases and J gave up 2 bases, with 6 bases separating them. The CDR3 sequence is 13 residues long. This chain's CDR3 is CAWSVGVTDTQYF. The CDR3 nucleotides read TGTGCCTGGAGTGTCGGGGTCACAGATACGCAGTATTTT.

The rearrangement uses TRBV2 and TRBJ1-5; D unresolved. The CDR3 loop spans 12 amino acids. V lost 6 bases to trimming and J lost 8 bases, with 11 bases between them. The V gene's germline CDR1 is SNHLY and CDR2 FYNNEI. The CDR3 bases are TGTGCCAGCAGCGGGGAGCAAAAGCCCCAGCATTTT. The encoded protein is CASSGEQKPQHF.